This T cell receptor (beta chain) was sequenced in a study of T cells after yellow fever vaccination. Study details: It was SMART-Seq v4 Ultra Low Input that prepared the fractions with low cell numbers.

A process of 5'RACE template switching, which added a universal primer site and UMIs, was used to make TCR cDNA. TCRdb independently ran MiXCR on the 5' RACE reads; one entry per CDR3 protein. The data contain under 500,000 distinct CDR3 sequences, approximately 19% of them seen just once; the ten biggest clones take up roughly a sixth. Study observations and caveats: Repertoires sorted by FACS could include abundant clonotypes that are contaminants from the bulk population. Most primary-vaccination clones reappeared after the booster (approximately 97% CD4, 88% CD8).

Of note for this clonotype: The antigen is undetermined.

The receptor comes from a man between 18 and 29 years old who received the YFV17D yellow fever vaccine. Material: PBMCs, obtained before the yellow fever booster vaccination.

This CDR3 is CASSWAGTSNTEAFF. As DNA, the CDR3 is TGTGCCAGCAGCTGGGCCGGGACTTCGAACACTGAAGCTTTCTTT. V gene TRBV7-8 combines with J gene TRBJ1-1; a possible D gene is TRBD1 (5 bases). V shed 4 bases and J shed 1 base, with 13 bases lying between them. The CDR3 totals 15 residues. The germline CDR1 and CDR2 sequences are SGHVS and FQNEAQ. The full variable domain, its missing parts supplied by reference TRBV7-8 and TRBJ1-1, is GAGVSQSPRYKVAKRGQDVALRCDPISGHVSLFWYQQALGQGPEFLTYFQNEAQLDKSGLPSDRFFAERPEGSVSTLKIQRTQQEDSAVYLCASSWAGTSNTEAFFGQGTRLTVV.